This TCR beta chain was sequenced during a study of neurological immune-mediated disorders. Study-level findings and limits: No CDR3 amino acid sequences were shared by expanded clones across subjects, suggesting private repertoires in all groups.

This clonotype was detected many times. Its antigen is as yet unknown. CDR1 is MNHEY, CDR2 SVGEGT, per germline. This CDR3 spans 15 amino acids. J lost 6 bases, V lost 6 bases, and 9 bases had no gene match. TCRdb re-derived calls from the 5' RACE reads in MiXCR, one entry per CDR3 protein. The data show roughly 60,000 distinct CDR3 sequences, around 5.2% seen once. The chain recombines TRBV6-2 or TRBV6-3 with TRBJ1-5, with TRBD1 identical over 9 bases. This receptor was taken from a woman aged 45-65 years with multiple sclerosis. Sequencing input: PBMCs. CDR3 region: CASRTGQGLGQPQHF. CDR3 nucleotide sequence: TGTGCCAGCAGGACGGGACAGGGTTTGGGTCAGCCCCAGCATTTT.